Listed below are T cell receptor beta chains from one sample, sequenced in a study of blood T cell repertoires in COVID-19. Repertoires were generated with immunoSEQ multiplex PCR, while TCRdb's copy carries only in-frame clones and drops some. The data contain around 400,000 clones, around 83% of them singletons. The source material was PBMCs or T cells enriched from blood (not recorded which). All receptors derive from a woman between 50 and 59 years old who had recovered from COVID-19. Each CDR3 is given with its conserved first and last residue. The order of the fields is clone size, J gene, V gene, D gene, CDR3 protein, CDR3 DNA. A D gene is named only where the DNA matches it firmly. Some rows mark clone size as missing; the rest say once, few, many or name a class of expanded clone.

clone size: -; J gene: TRBJ1-3; V gene: TRBV7-8; D gene: -; CDR3 protein: CASSLGRLPSSGNTIYF; CDR3 DNA: TGTGCCAGCAGCTTAGGCAGATTACCTAGCTCTGGAAACACCATATATTTT
clone size: -; J gene: TRBJ1-2; V gene: TRBV27; D gene: -; CDR3 protein: CASSSPGTLDSYYGYTF; CDR3 DNA: TGTGCCAGCAGTTCCCCGGGAACTCTGGACAGTTACTATGGCTACACCTTC
clone size: -; J gene: TRBJ1-2; V gene: TRBV19; D gene: TRBD1; CDR3 protein: CASSLSTGTVHYGYTF; CDR3 DNA: TGTGCCAGTAGTCTGTCGACAGGGACAGTCCACTATGGCTACACCTTC
clone size: -; J gene: TRBJ2-1; V gene: TRBV7-2; D gene: -; CDR3 protein: CASRQTAIARGFNEQFF; CDR3 DNA: TGTGCCAGCAGACAAACGGCAATAGCTAGGGGATTCAATGAGCAGTTCTTC
clone size: few; J gene: TRBJ1-3; V gene: TRBV5-1; D gene: -; CDR3 protein: CASSAGARGNTIYF; CDR3 DNA: TGCGCCAGCAGTGCGGGGGCGCGGGGAAACACCATATATTTT
clone size: once; J gene: TRBJ2-3; V gene: TRBV5-6; D gene: TRBD2; CDR3 protein: CASSRAGLAGTDTQYF; CDR3 DNA: TGTGCCAGCAGCCGGGCTGGACTAGCGGGGACAGATACGCAGTATTTT
clone size: -; J gene: TRBJ1-4; V gene: TRBV19; D gene: TRBD1; CDR3 protein: CASSIRTGGDEKLFF; CDR3 DNA: TGTGCCAGTAGTATTCGGACAGGGGGCGATGAAAAACTGTTTTTT
clone size: -; J gene: TRBJ1-1; V gene: TRBV2; D gene: TRBD1; CDR3 protein: CASSGRTGGMSTEAFF; CDR3 DNA: TGTGCCAGCAGTGGCCGGACAGGGGGCATGTCCACTGAAGCTTTCTTT
clone size: few; J gene: TRBJ2-1; V gene: TRBV19; D gene: TRBD2; CDR3 protein: CASSMGLAGGLGEQFF; CDR3 DNA: TGTGCCAGTAGTATGGGACTAGCGGGAGGGCTGGGTGAGCAGTTCTTC
clone size: -; J gene: TRBJ2-1; V gene: TRBV5-8; D gene: TRBD1; CDR3 protein: CASSVGTGGLVEQFF; CDR3 DNA: TGTGCCAGCAGCGTCGGTACAGGGGGATTGGTTGAGCAGTTCTTC
clone size: -; J gene: TRBJ1-4; V gene: TRBV30; D gene: -; CDR3 protein: CAWNDRLNEKLFF; CDR3 DNA: TGTGCCTGGAACGACAGACTTAATGAAAAACTGTTTTTT
clone size: -; J gene: TRBJ1-1; V gene: TRBV27; D gene: -; CDR3 protein: CASSLWGQGGTEAFF; CDR3 DNA: TGTGCCAGCAGTCTGTGGGGACAAGGGGGAACTGAAGCTTTCTTT
clone size: -; J gene: TRBJ2-7; V gene: TRBV5-1; D gene: -; CDR3 protein: CASSLVGGIHEQYF; CDR3 DNA: TGCGCCAGCAGCTTGGTTGGAGGGATCCACGAGCAGTACTTC
clone size: -; J gene: TRBJ1-1; V gene: TRBV5-5; D gene: TRBD1; CDR3 protein: CASSLTGDESAEAFF; CDR3 DNA: TGTGCCAGCAGCTTGACAGGGGATGAGAGTGCTGAAGCTTTCTTT
clone size: -; J gene: TRBJ1-4; V gene: TRBV18; D gene: TRBD1; CDR3 protein: CASSRGHGNEKLFF; CDR3 DNA: TGTGCCAGCTCAAGGGGGCATGGTAATGAAAAACTGTTTTTT
clone size: -; J gene: TRBJ2-7; V gene: TRBV30; D gene: -; CDR3 protein: CAWSYPGFTSYEQYF; CDR3 DNA: TGTGCCTGGAGTTACCCGGGATTCACTTCCTACGAGCAGTACTTC
clone size: -; J gene: TRBJ2-3; V gene: TRBV13; D gene: -; CDR3 protein: CASSLWGGTDTQYF; CDR3 DNA: TGTGCCAGCAGCTTATGGGGGGGCACAGATACGCAGTATTTT
clone size: -; J gene: TRBJ1-2; V gene: TRBV6-5; D gene: -; CDR3 protein: CASSTQTGTIGYTF; CDR3 DNA: TGTGCCAGCAGCACACAGACCGGGACAATCGGCTACACCTTC
clone size: -; J gene: TRBJ1-6; V gene: TRBV6-5; D gene: TRBD1; CDR3 protein: CASTGQGLNSPLHF; CDR3 DNA: TGTGCCAGCACCGGACAGGGGTTAAACTCACCCCTCCACTTT
clone size: once; J gene: TRBJ1-2; V gene: TRBV27; D gene: TRBD1; CDR3 protein: CASSSRVGTGNYGYTF; CDR3 DNA: TGTGCCAGCAGCTCACGTGTGGGGACAGGGAACTATGGCTACACCTTC
clone size: -; J gene: TRBJ2-2; V gene: TRBV7-8; D gene: TRBD2; CDR3 protein: CASSLVLAGVGELFF; CDR3 DNA: TGTGCCAGCAGCTTAGTCCTAGCGGGAGTGGGGGAGCTGTTTTTT
clone size: -; J gene: TRBJ2-3; V gene: TRBV2; D gene: TRBD1; CDR3 protein: CASRQGARTDTQYF; CDR3 DNA: TGTGCCAGCAGGCAGGGGGCGAGGACAGATACGCAGTATTTT
clone size: -; J gene: TRBJ1-6; V gene: TRBV6-2/TRBV6-3; D gene: TRBD1; CDR3 protein: CASSYVTGVNSPLHF; CDR3 DNA: TGTGCCAGCAGTTACGTGACAGGGGTTAATTCACCCCTCCACTTT
clone size: -; J gene: TRBJ2-1; V gene: TRBV2; D gene: TRBD2; CDR3 protein: CASSESFSGRALIF; CDR3 DNA: TGTGCCAGCAGTGAATCTTTTAGCGGGAGGGCCTTGATCTTC
clone size: -; J gene: TRBJ1-2; V gene: TRBV6-5; D gene: -; CDR3 protein: CASTQGLLFGYTF; CDR3 DNA: TGTGCCAGCACCCAGGGCTTGTTGTTCGGCTACACCTTC
clone size: -; J gene: TRBJ2-7; V gene: TRBV20-1; D gene: -; CDR3 protein: CSASAPGTYEQYF; CDR3 DNA: TGCAGTGCTAGTGCCCCGGGAACCTACGAGCAGTACTTC
clone size: -; J gene: TRBJ1-2; V gene: TRBV19; D gene: -; CDR3 protein: CASSILTANYGYTF; CDR3 DNA: TGTGCCAGTAGTATCCTCACAGCTAACTATGGCTACACCTTC
clone size: -; J gene: TRBJ2-6; V gene: TRBV13; D gene: -; CDR3 protein: CASSSYSGSGANVLTF; CDR3 DNA: TGTGCCAGCAGTTCATATTCGGGATCTGGGGCCAACGTCCTGACTTTC
clone size: -; J gene: TRBJ2-2; V gene: TRBV4-1; D gene: TRBD2; CDR3 protein: CASSQEGSGGPGELFF; CDR3 DNA: TGCGCCAGCAGCCAAGAAGGGAGCGGGGGACCCGGGGAGCTGTTTTTT
clone size: -; J gene: TRBJ1-1; V gene: TRBV5-1; D gene: TRBD1; CDR3 protein: CASSPIQGAKGTEAFF; CDR3 DNA: TGCGCCAGCAGCCCGATACAGGGGGCAAAGGGCACTGAAGCTTTCTTT
clone size: -; J gene: TRBJ2-5; V gene: TRBV5-1; D gene: TRBD2; CDR3 protein: CASSLAASGQETQYF; CDR3 DNA: TGCGCCAGCAGCTTGGCGGCTAGCGGACAAGAGACCCAGTACTTC
clone size: -; J gene: TRBJ1-4; V gene: TRBV7-9; D gene: TRBD1; CDR3 protein: CASSAQGREKLFF; CDR3 DNA: TGTGCCAGCAGCGCACAGGGGAGGGAAAAACTGTTTTTT
clone size: -; J gene: TRBJ1-6; V gene: TRBV7-2; D gene: TRBD1; CDR3 protein: CASKTGSSYNSPLHF; CDR3 DNA: TGTGCCAGTAAGACAGGGAGCTCCTATAATTCACCCCTCCACTTT
clone size: -; J gene: TRBJ1-2; V gene: TRBV18; D gene: -; CDR3 protein: CASSPLDRPGGYTF; CDR3 DNA: TGTGCCAGCTCGCCTCTCGACAGGCCCGGGGGCTACACCTTC